The rows below give T cell receptor beta chains drawn from one sample of a study of T-cell reconstitution after alpha-beta-depleted transplantation in children. TCRdb reprocessed the PCR reads via MiXCR and lists one record per CDR3 protein. The repertoire consists of fewer than 550,000 distinct CDR3 sequences, with about a sixth occurring once and the leading ten covering 25% to 30%. Sequences were derived from PBMCs, mostly from graft donor cells, sampled 360 days after TCRalphabeta/CD19-depleted stem cell transplant. Every receptor here comes from a boy in the first two years of life who had a stem cell transplant for Wiskott-Aldrich syndrome, so the T cells may come from the graft donor. Each CDR3 is given with its conserved first and last residue. The D gene is left open where the match is weak. Rows may omit the clone size; those that give it use once, few, many or a size class.

size: few
D: .
length: 15
V: TRBV12-3/TRBV12-4
J: TRBJ1-4
CDR3: CASSPEGATNEKLFF
DNA: TGTGCCAGCAGCCCCGAGGGGGCAACTAATGAAAAACTGTTTTTT

size: .
D: .
length: 15
V: TRBV4-1
J: TRBJ2-3
CDR3: CASSQEGKTTDTQYF
DNA: TGCGCCAGCAGCCAAGAAGGAAAGACGACAGATACGCAGTATTTT

size: .
D: .
length: 17
V: TRBV24-1
J: TRBJ2-1
CDR3: CATSDLDRTIGGNEQFF
DNA: TGTGCCACCAGTGATTTGGATCGAACCATAGGCGGCAATGAGCAGTTCTTC

size: few
D: .
length: 13
V: TRBV29-1
J: TRBJ1-2
CDR3: CSAAELGPYGYTF
DNA: TGCAGCGCCGCCGAGTTAGGGCCTTATGGCTACACCTTC

size: few
D: .
length: 15
V: TRBV18
J: TRBJ2-1
CDR3: CASSPGSRSYNEQFF
DNA: TGTGCCAGCTCACCAGGCAGCCGCTCCTACAATGAGCAGTTCTTC

size: .
D: TRBD2
length: 21
V: TRBV20-1
J: TRBJ2-1
CDR3: CSAKGVEFLSGRASSYPEQFF
DNA: TGCAGTGCTAAAGGGGTTGAATTTCTTAGCGGGAGGGCCTCTTCTTATCCTGAGCAGTTCTTC

size: few
D: .
length: 13
V: TRBV28
J: TRBJ2-7
CDR3: CATSWTDLYEQYF
DNA: TGTGCCACCAGTTGGACAGACCTCTACGAGCAGTACTTC

size: .
D: TRBD2
length: 17
V: TRBV10-3
J: TRBJ2-7
CDR3: CAISAGLAGGPGYEQYF
DNA: TGTGCCATCAGTGCGGGACTAGCGGGGGGGCCCGGGTACGAGCAGTACTTC

size: few
D: .
length: 13
V: TRBV29-1
J: TRBJ2-5
CDR3: CSVESGKVETQYF
DNA: TGCAGCGTTGAGTCCGGGAAGGTAGAGACCCAGTACTTC

size: .
D: TRBD1
length: 15
V: TRBV12-3/TRBV12-4
J: TRBJ1-1
CDR3: CASSRAGQGWTEAFF
DNA: TGTGCCAGCAGTCGTGCGGGACAGGGTTGGACTGAAGCTTTCTTT

size: .
D: .
length: 14
V: TRBV5-5
J: TRBJ2-3
CDR3: CASSSKDMPDTQYF
DNA: TGTGCCAGCAGCTCGAAAGACATGCCAGATACGCAGTATTTT

size: many
D: .
length: 16
V: TRBV5-1
J: TRBJ1-6
CDR3: CASSSGPGTDNSPLHF
DNA: TGCGCCAGCAGCTCCGGGCCAGGGACGGATAATTCACCCCTCCACTTT

size: .
D: TRBD2
length: 20
V: TRBV12-3/TRBV12-4
J: TRBJ2-1
CDR3: CASSFRGLAGVKGSYNEQFF
DNA: TGTGCCAGCAGTTTTCGCGGACTAGCGGGAGTCAAAGGATCCTACAATGAGCAGTTCTTC

size: few
D: .
length: 16
V: TRBV14
J: TRBJ1-4
CDR3: CASSQDRTAYNEKLFF
DNA: TGTGCCAGCAGCCAAGATCGGACAGCCTATAATGAAAAACTGTTTTTT

size: few
D: .
length: 15
V: TRBV5-1
J: TRBJ2-7
CDR3: CASSLVSARFYEQYF
DNA: TGCGCCAGCAGCTTGGTGTCAGCGCGCTTCTACGAGCAGTACTTC

size: .
D: TRBD2
length: 13
V: TRBV6-1
J: TRBJ2-7
CDR3: CASRGLAGVEQYF
DNA: TGTGCCTCCCGGGGACTAGCGGGAGTTGAGCAGTACTTC

size: many
D: .
length: 13
V: TRBV12-3/TRBV12-4
J: TRBJ2-2
CDR3: CASSSGDTGELFF
DNA: TGTGCCAGCAGTAGTGGGGACACCGGGGAGCTGTTTTTT

size: .
D: .
length: 13
V: TRBV10-3
J: TRBJ2-1
CDR3: CAISAPPNNEQFF
DNA: TGTGCCATCAGTGCCCCGCCTAACAATGAGCAGTTCTTC

size: few
D: .
length: 12
V: TRBV12-3/TRBV12-4
J: TRBJ2-5
CDR3: CATTRGQETQYF
DNA: TGTGCCACCACCAGGGGCCAAGAGACCCAGTACTTC

size: few
D: .
length: 13
V: TRBV20-1
J: TRBJ2-3
CDR3: CSARSGTTDTQYF
DNA: TGCAGTGCTAGGAGCGGAACCACAGATACGCAGTATTTT

size: .
D: TRBD2
length: 18
V: TRBV13
J: TRBJ2-5
CDR3: CASSLDLAGGPRKETQYF
DNA: TGTGCCAGCAGTTTAGACCTAGCGGGAGGGCCGAGAAAAGAGACCCAGTACTTC

size: .
D: .
length: 13
V: TRBV15
J: TRBJ2-7
CDR3: CATSRHYPYEQYF
DNA: TGTGCCACCAGCAGACACTACCCCTACGAGCAGTACTTC

size: few
D: .
length: 12
V: TRBV29-1
J: TRBJ1-1
CDR3: CSVRRLNTEAFF
DNA: TGCAGCGTTCGGCGGCTGAACACTGAAGCTTTCTTT

size: .
D: TRBD2
length: 16
V: TRBV4-3
J: TRBJ2-7
CDR3: CASSQAPWAGGYEQYF
DNA: TGCGCCAGCAGCCAAGCTCCGTGGGCGGGAGGCTACGAGCAGTACTTC

size: few
D: .
length: 12
V: TRBV10-3
J: TRBJ1-6
CDR3: CAISEWNSPLHF
DNA: TGTGCCATCAGTGAGTGGAATTCACCCCTCCACTTT

size: .
D: .
length: 18
V: TRBV9
J: TRBJ2-1
CDR3: CASSVSAGTPRGSNEQFF
DNA: TGTGCCAGCAGCGTCTCAGCCGGGACGCCGAGGGGTAGCAATGAGCAGTTCTTC

size: .
D: .
length: 16
V: TRBV12-3/TRBV12-4
J: TRBJ1-1
CDR3: CASTDPRTAPNTEAFF
DNA: TGTGCCAGCACCGACCCCCGGACAGCGCCTAACACTGAAGCTTTCTTT

size: few
D: .
length: 15
V: TRBV20-1
J: TRBJ2-4
CDR3: CSARSSPNPKNIQYF
DNA: TGCAGTGCTAGATCGTCGCCAAATCCCAAAAACATTCAGTACTTC

size: .
D: .
length: 13
V: TRBV3-1
J: TRBJ2-3
CDR3: CASSQEAVDTQYF
DNA: TGTGCCAGCAGCCAAGAGGCAGTGGATACGCAGTATTTT

size: .
D: .
length: 11
V: TRBV10-3
J: TRBJ2-7
CDR3: CAIGLKGEQYF
DNA: TGTGCCATCGGTTTGAAGGGCGAGCAGTACTTC

size: .
D: .
length: 17
V: TRBV7-9
J: TRBJ2-4
CDR3: CASSWSTGRIAKNIQYF
DNA: TGTGCCAGCAGCTGGTCGACAGGCCGAATAGCCAAAAACATTCAGTACTTC

size: few
D: .
length: 15
V: TRBV12-3/TRBV12-4
J: TRBJ2-1
CDR3: CASSLSRRLYNEQFF
DNA: TGTGCCAGCAGTTTATCGAGGAGATTATACAATGAGCAGTTCTTC

size: few
D: .
length: 14
V: TRBV5-1
J: TRBJ2-7
CDR3: CASSKDARSYEQYF
DNA: TGCGCCAGCAGTAAAGACGCCCGTTCCTACGAGCAGTACTTC

size: .
D: .
length: 14
V: TRBV29-1
J: TRBJ2-1
CDR3: CSVEGLLPSNEQFF
DNA: TGCAGCGTTGAAGGACTGCTCCCGTCAAATGAGCAGTTCTTC

size: .
D: .
length: 15
V: TRBV5-1
J: TRBJ2-1
CDR3: CASSPSRRTYNEQFF
DNA: TGCGCCAGCAGCCCAAGCAGGAGGACCTACAATGAGCAGTTCTTC

size: .
D: TRBD1
length: 14
V: TRBV5-1
J: TRBJ2-4
CDR3: CASSHNTGVGIQYF
DNA: TGCGCCAGCAGCCACAACACAGGGGTTGGCATTCAGTACTTC

size: few
D: .
length: 13
V: TRBV6-5
J: TRBJ2-4
CDR3: CASSYSNSNIQYF
DNA: TGTGCCAGCAGTTACTCAAACTCAAACATTCAGTACTTC

size: few
D: TRBD2
length: 18
V: TRBV4-3
J: TRBJ2-1
CDR3: CASSQESRGLARNNEQFF
DNA: TGCGCCAGCAGCCAAGAGAGCCGGGGACTAGCCAGAAACAATGAGCAGTTCTTC

size: .
D: .
length: 15
V: TRBV10-3
J: TRBJ2-3
CDR3: CAISEWLRGSDTQYF
DNA: TGTGCCATCAGTGAGTGGCTCCGGGGTTCAGATACGCAGTATTTT

size: .
D: TRBD1
length: 15
V: TRBV4-1
J: TRBJ2-1
CDR3: CASSQGDRGRNEQFF
DNA: TGCGCCAGCAGCCAAGGGGACAGGGGGCGAAATGAGCAGTTCTTC

size: few
D: TRBD2
length: 20
V: TRBV18
J: TRBJ2-1
CDR3: CASSPRLAKSPQSSYNEQFF
DNA: TGTGCCAGCTCACCAAGACTAGCTAAGTCCCCTCAGAGCTCCTACAATGAGCAGTTCTTC

size: few
D: .
length: 13
V: TRBV5-1
J: TRBJ2-3
CDR3: CASTGHSTDTQYF
DNA: TGCGCCAGCACAGGTCACAGCACAGATACGCAGTATTTT

size: .
D: .
length: 14
V: TRBV7-2
J: TRBJ2-7
CDR3: CASSRPGPGYEQYF
DNA: TGTGCCAGCAGCCGGCCGGGACCTGGCTACGAGCAGTACTTC

size: few
D: .
length: 12
V: TRBV7-9
J: TRBJ1-2
CDR3: CASSLAAGGYTF
DNA: TGTGCCAGCAGCTTAGCCGCAGGAGGCTACACCTTC

size: .
D: .
length: 14
V: TRBV19
J: TRBJ2-7
CDR3: CASSIVGSTYEQYF
DNA: TGTGCCAGTAGTATAGTGGGCAGCACCTACGAGCAGTACTTC

size: .
D: TRBD2
length: 15
V: TRBV10-3
J: TRBJ2-3
CDR3: CAIQLLARVPDTQYF
DNA: TGTGCCATACAATTACTAGCGCGGGTTCCAGATACGCAGTATTTT

size: .
D: .
length: 16
V: TRBV18
J: TRBJ2-7
CDR3: CASSPLPSPGQYEQYF
DNA: TGTGCCAGCTCACCACTTCCCTCCCCCGGACAGTACGAGCAGTACTTC

size: .
D: TRBD2
length: 15
V: TRBV12-3/TRBV12-4
J: TRBJ2-7
CDR3: CASSLRRELTYEQYF
DNA: TGTGCCAGCAGTTTGAGGCGGGAGCTCACCTACGAGCAGTACTTC

size: few
D: TRBD1
length: 13
V: TRBV4-1
J: TRBJ2-3
CDR3: CASSQEWDRGMYF
DNA: TGCGCCAGCAGCCAAGAGTGGGACAGGGGGATGTATTTT

size: .
D: .
length: 16
V: TRBV24-1
J: TRBJ2-1
CDR3: CATSDLGGERGNEQFF
DNA: TGTGCCACCAGTGATTTGGGTGGTGAGAGGGGCAATGAGCAGTTCTTC